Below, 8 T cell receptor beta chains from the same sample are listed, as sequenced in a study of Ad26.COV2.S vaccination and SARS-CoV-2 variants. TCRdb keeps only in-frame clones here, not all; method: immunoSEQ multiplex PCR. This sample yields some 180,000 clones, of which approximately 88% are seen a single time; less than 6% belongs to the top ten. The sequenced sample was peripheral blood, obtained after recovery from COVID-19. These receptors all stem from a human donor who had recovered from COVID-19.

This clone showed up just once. The CDR3 spells CASSQEISKRQETQYF. For the CDR3, the DNA is TGTGCCAGCAGCCAAGAAATCAGTAAACGCCAAGAGACCCAGTACTTC. This chain links TRBV3-1 (or the pseudogene TRBV3-2) with TRBJ2-5, with D uncertain. The CDR3 runs to 16 residues. Trimming pared 0 bases from V and 1 base from J, leaving 12 bases between. Germline lookup yields CDR1 LGHDT and CDR2 YNNKEL (reference sequence).

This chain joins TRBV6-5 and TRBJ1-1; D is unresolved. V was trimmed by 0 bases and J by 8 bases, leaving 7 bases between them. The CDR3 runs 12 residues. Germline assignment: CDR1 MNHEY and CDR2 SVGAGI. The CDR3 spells CASSYSGLEAFF. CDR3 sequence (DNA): TGTGCCAGCAGTTACTCAGGGTTAGAAGCTTTCTTT.

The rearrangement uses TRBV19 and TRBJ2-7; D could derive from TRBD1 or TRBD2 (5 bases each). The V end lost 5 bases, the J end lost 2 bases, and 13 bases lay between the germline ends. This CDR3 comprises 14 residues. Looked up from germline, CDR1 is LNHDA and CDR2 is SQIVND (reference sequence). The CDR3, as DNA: TGTGCCAGTAGTTCCCGGGACCGTACCTACGAGCAGTACTTC. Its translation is CASSSRDRTYEQYF.

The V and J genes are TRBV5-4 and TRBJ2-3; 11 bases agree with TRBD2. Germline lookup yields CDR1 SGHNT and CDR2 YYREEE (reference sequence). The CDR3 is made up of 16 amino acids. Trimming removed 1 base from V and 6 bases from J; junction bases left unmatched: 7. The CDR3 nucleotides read TGTGCCAGCAGCTTGAGACTAGCGGGGCCGGGGGATACGCAGTATTTT. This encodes CASSLRLAGPGDTQYF.

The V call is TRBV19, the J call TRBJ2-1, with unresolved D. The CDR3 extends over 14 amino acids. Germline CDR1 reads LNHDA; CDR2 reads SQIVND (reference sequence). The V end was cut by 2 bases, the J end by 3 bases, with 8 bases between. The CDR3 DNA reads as TGTGCCAGTAGTATAAGCCTAATCTACAATGAGCAGTTCTTC. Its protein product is CASSISLIYNEQFF.

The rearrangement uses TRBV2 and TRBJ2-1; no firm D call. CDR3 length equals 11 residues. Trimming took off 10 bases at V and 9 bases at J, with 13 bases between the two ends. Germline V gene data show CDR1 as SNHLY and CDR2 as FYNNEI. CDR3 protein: CATLYRGEQFF. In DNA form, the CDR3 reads TGTGCCACCCTCTATAGAGGTGAGCAGTTCTTC.

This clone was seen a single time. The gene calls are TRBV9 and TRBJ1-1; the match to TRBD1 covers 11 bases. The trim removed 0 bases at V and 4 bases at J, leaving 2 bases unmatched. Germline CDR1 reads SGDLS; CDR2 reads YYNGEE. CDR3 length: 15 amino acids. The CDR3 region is CASSVGDRGSTEAFF. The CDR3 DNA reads TGTGCCAGCAGCGTAGGGGACAGGGGGTCCACTGAAGCTTTCTTT.

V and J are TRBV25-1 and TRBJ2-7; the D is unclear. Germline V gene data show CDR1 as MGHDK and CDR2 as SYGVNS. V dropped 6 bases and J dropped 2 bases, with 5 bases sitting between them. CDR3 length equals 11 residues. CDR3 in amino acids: CASSRTYEQYF. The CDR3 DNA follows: TGTGCCAGCAGCCGGACCTACGAGCAGTACTTC.